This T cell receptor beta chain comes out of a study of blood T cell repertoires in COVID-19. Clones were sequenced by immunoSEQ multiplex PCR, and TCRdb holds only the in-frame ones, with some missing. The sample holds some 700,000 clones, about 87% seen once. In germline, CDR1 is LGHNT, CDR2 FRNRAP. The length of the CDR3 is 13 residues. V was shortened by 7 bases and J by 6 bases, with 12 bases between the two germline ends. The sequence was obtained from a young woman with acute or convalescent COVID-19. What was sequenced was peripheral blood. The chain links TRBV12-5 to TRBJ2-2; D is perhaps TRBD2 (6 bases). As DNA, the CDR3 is TGTGCTAGTGTGGGAGGAAGGGCCGGGGAGCTGTTTTTT. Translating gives CASVGGRAGELFF.